This T cell receptor beta chain appears in the sequencing data of a study of identifying expanded T cells in peripheral blood. Study-wide points: Technical replicates showed around 1.2 changed clones; two weeks roughly 16; four weeks 19.

Using immunoSEQ multiplex PCR, the repertoire was profiled, and TCRdb retains in-frame clones only, with some absent. The sample has 91,000 or so clones, approximately 91% seen once; the top ten hold roughly 3.9%. As to this clone: The target antigen is unknown.

The CDR3 covers 13 residues. Germline CDR1 and CDR2: MRHNA and SNTAGT. The V and J ends lost 2 bases and 3 bases respectively, with 8 bases between them. This clonotype was obtained from a person aged 18 to 70 in good health. The sample taken for sequencing was blood. The chain has TRBV6-4 and TRBJ2-7; D is unresolved. The CDR3 spells CASSDRTNYEQYF. In nucleotides, the CDR3 is TGTGCCAGCAGTGACAGGACGAACTACGAGCAGTACTTC.